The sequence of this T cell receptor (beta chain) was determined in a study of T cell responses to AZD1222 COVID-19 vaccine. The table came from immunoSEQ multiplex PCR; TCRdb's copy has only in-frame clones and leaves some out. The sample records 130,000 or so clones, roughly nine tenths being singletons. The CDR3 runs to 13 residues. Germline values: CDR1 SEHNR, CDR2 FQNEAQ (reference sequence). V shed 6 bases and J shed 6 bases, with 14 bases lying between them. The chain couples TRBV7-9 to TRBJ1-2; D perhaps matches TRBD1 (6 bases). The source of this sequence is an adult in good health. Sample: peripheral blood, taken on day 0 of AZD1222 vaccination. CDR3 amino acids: CASSPGQIDGYTF. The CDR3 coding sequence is TGTGCCAGCAGTCCCGGACAGATAGATGGCTACACCTTC.